Listed below are T cell receptor beta chains from one sample, sequenced in a study of blood T cell repertoires in COVID-19. Clones were sequenced by immunoSEQ multiplex PCR, and TCRdb holds only the in-frame ones, with some missing. The sample has just over 300,000 clones, approximately 86% seen once. Sequencing input: PBMCs or T cells enriched from blood (not recorded which). These receptors were obtained from a woman younger than 35 who had recovered from COVID-19. CDR3s include the opening cysteine and the closing phenylalanine or tryptophan. A D gene is named only where the DNA matches it firmly. Not all rows give a size; the values are once, few, many and, for expanded clones, a class.

d_call: TRBD1; j_call: TRBJ1-1; v_call: TRBV30; clone_size: -; cdr3_aa: CAWTGQLNTEAFF; cdr3_nt: TGTGCCTGGACGGGACAGCTGAACACTGAAGCTTTCTTT
d_call: -; j_call: TRBJ1-2; v_call: TRBV6-5; clone_size: -; cdr3_aa: CASTPGDLYGYTF; cdr3_nt: TGTGCCAGCACTCCGGGGGATCTCTATGGCTACACCTTC
d_call: TRBD2; j_call: TRBJ2-3; v_call: TRBV11-3; clone_size: -; cdr3_aa: CASSFVGGAGYKADTQYF; cdr3_nt: TGTGCCAGCAGCTTCGTGGGAGGGGCGGGCTATAAGGCAGATACGCAGTATTTT
d_call: TRBD1; j_call: TRBJ2-5; v_call: TRBV12-3/TRBV12-4; clone_size: -; cdr3_aa: CASRTGVYETQYF; cdr3_nt: TGTGCCAGCAGGACAGGGGTTTATGAGACCCAGTACTTC
d_call: -; j_call: TRBJ1-1; v_call: TRBV5-5; clone_size: -; cdr3_aa: CASSLGYTSRLMHTEAFF; cdr3_nt: TGTGCCAGCAGCTTAGGGTATACTAGCAGGCTAATGCACACTGAAGCTTTCTTT
d_call: -; j_call: TRBJ1-4; v_call: TRBV5-6; clone_size: -; cdr3_aa: CASSRTTEKLFF; cdr3_nt: TGTGCCAGCAGTCGGACTACGGAAAAACTGTTTTTT
d_call: TRBD1; j_call: TRBJ1-2; v_call: TRBV18; clone_size: -; cdr3_aa: CASSLSGTGGYGYTF; cdr3_nt: TGTGCCAGCTCACTCTCCGGGACAGGGGGATATGGCTACACCTTC
d_call: -; j_call: TRBJ2-1; v_call: TRBV19; clone_size: -; cdr3_aa: CASTQEGSSSYNEQFF; cdr3_nt: TGTGCCAGTACCCAGGAGGGGTCAAGCTCCTACAATGAGCAGTTCTTC
d_call: TRBD1; j_call: TRBJ2-3; v_call: TRBV10-3; clone_size: -; cdr3_aa: CAISAGQGTFSTDTQYF; cdr3_nt: TGTGCCATCAGTGCCGGACAGGGGACCTTTTCCACAGATACGCAGTATTTT
d_call: -; j_call: TRBJ1-2; v_call: TRBV3-1/TRBV3-2; clone_size: -; cdr3_aa: CASSQGQGTNYGYTF; cdr3_nt: TGTGCCAGCAGCCAGGGGCAGGGTACGAACTATGGCTACACCTTC
d_call: -; j_call: TRBJ2-3; v_call: TRBV7-2; clone_size: once; cdr3_aa: CASSSYRRPKDTQYF; cdr3_nt: TGTGCCAGCAGCTCGTACAGGCGGCCGAAGGATACGCAGTATTTT
d_call: -; j_call: TRBJ1-5; v_call: TRBV7-8; clone_size: few; cdr3_aa: CASSLARGDQPQHF; cdr3_nt: TGTGCCAGCAGCTTAGCGCGGGGGGATCAGCCCCAGCATTTT
d_call: TRBD1; j_call: TRBJ1-2; v_call: TRBV19; clone_size: -; cdr3_aa: CASSIGGTGVNYGYTF; cdr3_nt: TGTGCCAGTAGTATAGGGGGGACAGGGGTGAACTATGGCTACACCTTC
d_call: TRBD1; j_call: TRBJ1-5; v_call: TRBV6-2/TRBV6-3; clone_size: few; cdr3_aa: CASSYPSGTGGRQPQHF; cdr3_nt: TGTGCCAGCAGTTACCCCTCCGGGACAGGGGGCCGTCAGCCCCAGCATTTT
d_call: -; j_call: TRBJ1-1; v_call: TRBV2; clone_size: -; cdr3_aa: CASSGARRTNTEAFF; cdr3_nt: TGTGCCAGCAGTGGGGCACGCCGAACGAACACTGAAGCTTTCTTT
d_call: TRBD1; j_call: TRBJ1-1; v_call: TRBV5-1; clone_size: once; cdr3_aa: CASRPGTGDSNTEAFF; cdr3_nt: TGCGCCAGCAGGCCCGGGACAGGCGATTCGAACACTGAAGCTTTCTTT
d_call: -; j_call: TRBJ2-4; v_call: TRBV27; clone_size: -; cdr3_aa: CASSLVREAKNIQYF; cdr3_nt: TGTGCCAGCAGTTTAGTAAGGGAGGCCAAAAACATTCAGTACTTC
d_call: -; j_call: TRBJ2-1; v_call: TRBV6-6; clone_size: -; cdr3_aa: CASRGRRPWGNEQFF; cdr3_nt: TGTGCCAGCAGAGGGAGGCGCCCATGGGGGAATGAGCAGTTCTTC
d_call: TRBD1; j_call: TRBJ1-5; v_call: TRBV3-1/TRBV3-2; clone_size: -; cdr3_aa: CASSRQGLNQPQHF; cdr3_nt: TGTGCCAGCAGCCGACAGGGTCTCAATCAGCCCCAGCATTTT
d_call: -; j_call: TRBJ1-2; v_call: TRBV6-6; clone_size: once; cdr3_aa: CASSSFENYGYTF; cdr3_nt: TGTGCCAGCAGCTCCTTCGAGAACTATGGCTACACCTTC
d_call: TRBD1; j_call: TRBJ2-7; v_call: TRBV29-1; clone_size: -; cdr3_aa: CSASPGQGGGEQYF; cdr3_nt: TGCAGCGCTTCGCCGGGACAGGGAGGTGGCGAGCAGTACTTC
d_call: TRBD2; j_call: TRBJ2-7; v_call: TRBV20-1; clone_size: once; cdr3_aa: CSASASGRYEQYF; cdr3_nt: TGCAGTGCTAGTGCTAGCGGGAGGTACGAGCAGTACTTC
d_call: TRBD1; j_call: TRBJ1-2; v_call: TRBV28; clone_size: -; cdr3_aa: CASRTGDYGYTF; cdr3_nt: TGTGCCAGCAGAACAGGGGACTATGGCTACACCTTC
d_call: TRBD2; j_call: TRBJ2-7; v_call: TRBV7-6; clone_size: -; cdr3_aa: CASSPEAAGGSSYEQYF; cdr3_nt: TGTGCCAGCAGCCCGGAAGCAGCGGGGGGGTCCTCCTACGAGCAGTACTTC
d_call: -; j_call: TRBJ1-2; v_call: TRBV2; clone_size: -; cdr3_aa: CASSPGPGANYGYTF; cdr3_nt: TGTGCCAGCAGTCCCGGTCCCGGAGCTAACTATGGCTACACCTTC
d_call: -; j_call: TRBJ2-7; v_call: TRBV28; clone_size: -; cdr3_aa: CASSPLPGTLEQYF; cdr3_nt: TGTGCCAGCAGTCCCCTCCCCGGGACTCTCGAGCAGTACTTC
d_call: -; j_call: TRBJ2-1; v_call: TRBV28; clone_size: -; cdr3_aa: CASSTLRGGKEQFF; cdr3_nt: TGTGCCAGCAGTACCCTCAGGGGAGGGAAGGAGCAGTTCTTC
d_call: TRBD1; j_call: TRBJ1-4; v_call: TRBV10-1; clone_size: -; cdr3_aa: CASSDRGRGLFF; cdr3_nt: TGCGCCAGCAGTGACAGGGGGCGAGGTCTGTTTTTT
d_call: -; j_call: TRBJ1-6; v_call: TRBV11-2; clone_size: -; cdr3_aa: CASSLDPRGGLVHF; cdr3_nt: TGTGCCAGCAGCTTAGATCCCCGTGGAGGGCTGGTCCACTTT
d_call: -; j_call: TRBJ1-2; v_call: TRBV7-9; clone_size: -; cdr3_aa: CASSLVVANYGYTF; cdr3_nt: TGTGCCAGCAGCTTAGTGGTAGCTAACTATGGCTACACCTTC
d_call: -; j_call: TRBJ2-1; v_call: TRBV20-1; clone_size: -; cdr3_aa: CSVNSGYEQFF; cdr3_nt: TGCAGTGTAAATAGTGGTTATGAGCAGTTCTTC
d_call: TRBD1; j_call: TRBJ2-7; v_call: TRBV6-5; clone_size: -; cdr3_aa: CASSQPGQAAEQYF; cdr3_nt: TGTGCCAGCAGTCAGCCGGGACAGGCCGCCGAGCAGTACTTC
d_call: -; j_call: TRBJ1-2; v_call: TRBV6-5; clone_size: -; cdr3_aa: CASSFSQDSIYGYTF; cdr3_nt: TGTGCCAGCAGTTTCTCCCAGGACAGCATCTATGGCTACACCTTC